The rows below give T cell receptor beta chains drawn from one sample of a study of blood T cells in healthy people across ages. TCRdb fed the 5' RACE reads into MiXCR, producing one record per CDR3 protein. This sample carries hundreds of thousands of distinct CDR3 sequences, 25% to 35% of them seen once, and the ten largest clones take roughly a sixth. What was sequenced was blood. Receptors were obtained from an elderly woman in good health. Both conserved end residues are part of each CDR3. Each record gives: CDR3 protein, CDR3 DNA, J gene, clone size, V gene, D gene. D genes are given only for firm matches. The size field is filled for only some rows; it gives once, few, many or a size class.

CDR3 protein: CSTRKGQPVNQPQHF
CDR3 DNA: TGCAGTACTAGAAAAGGACAGCCAGTCAATCAGCCCCAGCATTTT
J gene: TRBJ1-5
clone size: NA
V gene: TRBV20-1
D gene: NA

CDR3 protein: CASSSRRKSTDTQYF
CDR3 DNA: TGTGCCAGCAGCTCTCGGCGGAAGAGCACAGATACGCAGTATTTT
J gene: TRBJ2-3
clone size: many
V gene: TRBV7-2
D gene: NA

CDR3 protein: CASSKGGGVKYLSSYEQYF
CDR3 DNA: TGTGCCAGCAGCAAAGGAGGGGGGGTGAAGTATCTTAGCTCCTACGAGCAGTACTTC
J gene: TRBJ2-7
clone size: NA
V gene: TRBV21-1
D gene: NA

CDR3 protein: CASSQESLAKNIQYF
CDR3 DNA: TGTGCCAGCAGCCAAGAAAGTTTAGCCAAAAACATTCAGTACTTC
J gene: TRBJ2-4
clone size: many
V gene: TRBV3-1
D gene: NA

CDR3 protein: CASSPGGSGGIRETQYF
CDR3 DNA: TGTGCCAGCAGCCCCGGAGGCTCCGGGGGGATCCGGGAGACCCAGTACTTC
J gene: TRBJ2-5
clone size: NA
V gene: TRBV7-2
D gene: TRBD2

CDR3 protein: CTSSPKETQYF
CDR3 DNA: TGTACCAGCAGCCCCAAGGAGACCCAGTACTTC
J gene: TRBJ2-5
clone size: few
V gene: TRBV6-6
D gene: NA

CDR3 protein: CASSQGVTGGQETQYF
CDR3 DNA: TGCGCCAGCAGCCAAGGTGTGACAGGGGGCCAAGAGACCCAGTACTTC
J gene: TRBJ2-5
clone size: many
V gene: TRBV4-3
D gene: TRBD1

CDR3 protein: CASSERARGSGGSDTQYF
CDR3 DNA: TGTGCCAGCAGCGAAAGAGCCAGGGGGAGCGGGGGTTCAGATACGCAGTATTTT
J gene: TRBJ2-3
clone size: many
V gene: TRBV9
D gene: NA

CDR3 protein: CATSAGGNKLETQYF
CDR3 DNA: TGTGCCACCAGTGCGGGGGGGAACAAATTGGAGACCCAGTACTTC
J gene: TRBJ2-5
clone size: many
V gene: TRBV24-1
D gene: TRBD2

CDR3 protein: CACSLVSGTGRSGELFF
CDR3 DNA: TGTGCCTGCAGCTTAGTCTCAGGGACAGGGCGGAGCGGGGAGCTGTTTTTT
J gene: TRBJ2-2
clone size: NA
V gene: TRBV7-2
D gene: TRBD1